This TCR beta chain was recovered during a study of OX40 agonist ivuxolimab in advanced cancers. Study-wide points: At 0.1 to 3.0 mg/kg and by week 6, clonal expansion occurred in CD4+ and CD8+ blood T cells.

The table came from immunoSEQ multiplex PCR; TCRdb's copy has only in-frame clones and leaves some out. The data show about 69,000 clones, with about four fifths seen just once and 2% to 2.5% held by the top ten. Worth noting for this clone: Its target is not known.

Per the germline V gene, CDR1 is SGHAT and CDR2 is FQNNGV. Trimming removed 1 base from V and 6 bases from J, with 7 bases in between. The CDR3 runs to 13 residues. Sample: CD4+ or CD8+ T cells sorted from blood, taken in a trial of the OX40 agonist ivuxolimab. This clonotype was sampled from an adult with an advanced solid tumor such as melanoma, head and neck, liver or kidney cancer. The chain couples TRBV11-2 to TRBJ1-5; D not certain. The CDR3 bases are TGTGCCAGCAGCTTAGCCGAGGCTCAGCCCCAGCATTTT. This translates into CASSLAEAQPQHF.